The clone carrying this TCR beta chain has a handful of counts. Its antigen is still unknown. The CDR3 covers 17 residues. Germline V gene lookup returns CDR1 DFQATT and CDR2 SNEGSKA (reference sequence). The V and J ends lost 1 base and 3 bases, in that order; junction bases with no gene match: 9. This sample was included in a study of blood T cells in healthy people across ages. Whole-study results and caveats: Percentage of naive T cells showed a strong correlation with TCR beta diversity. Diversity estimates from one million T cells were considered underestimates. Long-lived donors had more naive CD4+ cells and higher diversity than aged donors.

For the second PCR, which ran for about 7 to 11 cycles, a sample-barcoded 5' primer and a J-beta primer mix were used. The authors tagged each cDNA molecule using a template-switch adaptor with 12 random nucleotides. TCRdb reprocessed the 5' RACE reads via MiXCR and lists one record per CDR3 protein. The sample has about 1.4 million distinct CDR3 sequences, approximately 59% seen once. The sample consisted of blood. This sequence joins TRBV20-1 and TRBJ1-2; 12 nucleotides match TRBD1. The TCR originated in a man in his late teens or twenties in good health. DNA of the CDR3: TGCAGTGCTAGAGTGTTTGGGACAGGGGGCTCTGACTATGGCTACACCTTC. It is translated as CSARVFGTGGSDYGYTF.